The text below deals with one T cell receptor (beta chain). The antigen is not known. The entry originates in a study of OX40 agonist ivuxolimab in advanced cancers. Peripheral blood came from all dose cohorts at three timepoints. Study-level findings and limits: At doses 0.1 to 3.0 mg/kg, CD4+ and CD8+ clones expanded. On average, a greater number of expanded clones characterised CD8+ T cells relative to CD4+.

The CDR3 is made up of 14 amino acids. Germline V CDR1 and CDR2: MNHEY, SMNVEV (reference sequence). Trimming removed 7 bases from V and 5 bases from J, with 15 bases in between. Method: immunoSEQ multiplex PCR; TCRdb's copy keeps in-frame clones and lacks some. The sample lists 55,000 to 70,000 clones, about 90% seen once, with roughly 1.3% in the top ten. The sequenced sample was CD4+ or CD8+ T cells sorted from blood, obtained in a trial of the OX40 agonist ivuxolimab. This chain links TRBV27 with TRBJ2-1; TRBD2 might be the D (5 bases). This clonotype was obtained from an adult with an advanced solid tumor such as melanoma, head and neck, liver or kidney cancer. The CDR3 sequence: CASKRASPNNEQFF. The CDR3 bases are TGTGCCAGCAAGAGGGCTAGCCCGAACAATGAGCAGTTCTTC.